Below are 21 T cell receptor beta chains sequenced from a single sample in a study of cytomegalovirus exposure and HLA in healthy donors. Only in-frame clones appear in the TCRdb table, and some are missing; sequencing was by immunoSEQ multiplex PCR. The table has 300,000 to 450,000 clones, 86% seen once. Input material: PBMCs. These receptors all stem from a woman aged 18-29 years in good health and CMV-seronegative.

This clone has a single count. The gene calls are TRBV19 and TRBJ2-7, with 7 bases that match TRBD1. The trim removed 5 bases at V and 7 bases at J, leaving 8 bases unmatched. Germline V gene data show CDR1 as LNHDA and CDR2 as SQIVND (reference sequence). The CDR3 contains 13 residues. In DNA form, the CDR3 reads TGTGCCAGTAGTTGGGACAGACGCGAAGAGCAGTACTTC. It translates to CASSWDRREEQYF.

V and J are TRBV5-1 and TRBJ1-4; 10 positions match TRBD1. Losses at the gene ends were 4 bases for V and 5 bases for J; bases not matched to a gene: 5. CDR1 is SGHRS, CDR2 YFSETQ, per germline. CDR3 length: 15 residues. The CDR3 region is CASSPKGQGNEKLFF. CDR3 coding DNA: TGCGCCAGCAGCCCGAAGGGACAGGGGAATGAAAAACTGTTTTTT.

J is TRBJ2-6 and V is TRBV6-1; D is ambiguous. Trimming removed 5 bases at V and 1 base at J, with 3 bases between. CDR1 and CDR2 (germline): MNHNS, SASEGT. The CDR3 has 13 amino acids. The DNA of the CDR3 is TGTGCCAGCAGTTCATCTGGGGCCAACGTCCTGACTTTC. As protein: CASSSSGANVLTF.

The chain links TRBV6-1 to TRBJ1-5, with a tentative D call TRBD1 (6 bases). V dropped 10 bases and J dropped 3 bases, with 19 bases sitting between them. The CDR3 contains 15 residues. CDR1 MNHNS and CDR2 SASEGT come from the germline V gene. In DNA form, the CDR3 reads TGTGCCACAACCTTACAGGGTGGGATCAATCAGCCCCAGCATTTT. Translation: CATTLQGGINQPQHF.

V gene TRBV12-5 combines with J gene TRBJ2-7; the D gene is possibly TRBD2 (6 bases). Germline V gives CDR1 LGHNT, CDR2 FRNRAP. Trimming stripped 0 bases from V and 6 bases from J, with 24 bases between. The CDR3 covers 18 residues. The CDR3 nucleotides read TGTGCTAGTGGTTTGGTACGGACGGGAGAGCATGAGTCTTCCGAGCAGTACTTC. Translated: CASGLVRTGEHESSEQYF. The whole variable domain, filled in from reference TRBV12-5 and TRBJ2-7, reads DARVTQTPRHKVTEMGQEVTMRCQPILGHNTVFWYRQTMMQGLELLAYFRNRAPLDDSGMPKDRFSAEMPDATLATLKIQPSEPRDSAVYFCASGLVRTGEHESSEQYFGPGTRLTVT.

The CDR3 loop reads CSVGSGFGVSNEQFF. Written as DNA, the CDR3 is TGCAGCGTGGGATCTGGTTTCGGGGTGAGCAATGAGCAGTTCTTC. The chain couples TRBV29-1 to TRBJ2-1, with D tentatively TRBD2 (5 bases). Germline CDR1 reads SQVTM; CDR2 reads ANQGSEA. The CDR3 spans 15 residues. The V and J ends lost 6 bases and 6 bases respectively, with 21 bases between them.

The J gene is TRBJ1-3, the V gene TRBV29-1; no definite D call. Germline CDR1 is SQVTM and CDR2 is ANQGSEA. V was shortened by 4 bases and J by 1 base, with 17 bases between the two germline ends. This CDR3 has 16 residues. CDR3 sequence (DNA): TGCAGCGTTGCATCGGGAGGCACTTCGTCTGGAAACACCATATATTTT. Protein sequence: CSVASGGTSSGNTIYF.

V and J are TRBV5-4 and TRBJ1-1, with D uncertain. Germline values: CDR1 SGHNT, CDR2 YYREEE (reference sequence). V lost 5 bases and J lost 1, with 9 bases in between. This CDR3 contains 13 residues. CDR3 nucleotide sequence: TGTGCCAGCAGTCCAAACAGGAACACTGAAGCTTTCTTT. Its protein product is CASSPNRNTEAFF.

The CDR3: CASRDRGRTGNYGYTF. As DNA, the CDR3 is TGTGCCAGCAGAGACAGGGGGCGCACCGGGAACTATGGCTACACCTTC. The rearrangement links TRBV5-8 to TRBJ1-2; 10 nucleotides align to TRBD1. There are 16 residues in the CDR3. Germline trimming cut 5 bases from V and 2 bases from J; bases unmatched to any gene: 9. CDR1 and CDR2 from the germline V gene are SGHTS and YDEGEE.

The rearrangement joins TRBV4-1 to TRBJ2-2, with 7 bases lining up with TRBD2. Germline assignment: CDR1 MGHRA and CDR2 YSYEKL. CDR3 length equals 16 residues. Trimming took 7 bases from V and 5 from J; bases not matched to a gene: 13. As DNA, the CDR3 is TGCGCCAGCACTCAGTGGGGGGGTGAAAGGACCGGGGAGCTGTTTTTT. This gives the protein CASTQWGGERTGELFF.

The rearrangement links TRBV15 to TRBJ1-5; D ambiguous. V lost 1 base and J 7 bases, leaving 5 bases between the germline ends. This CDR3 is built from 12 residues. The germline V gene encodes CDR1 LNHNV and CDR2 YYDKDF (reference sequence). For the CDR3, the DNA is TGTGCCACCAGCAGAGCTCGGCAGCCCCAGCATTTT. It yields the protein CATSRARQPQHF.

J is TRBJ1-5 and V is TRBV6-1, with 10 bases aligning to TRBD1. V gave up 4 bases and J gave up 7 bases; unmatched junction bases: 7. The germline V gene has CDR1 MNHNS and CDR2 SASEGT. CDR3 length: 15 amino acids. CDR3 nucleotides: TGTGCCAGCAGTGGATCGACAGGGGGCGCACAGCCCCAGCATTTT. It translates to CASSGSTGGAQPQHF.

The gene calls are TRBV5-6 and TRBJ2-3; perhaps TRBD1 as D (6 bases). The germline V and J ends were trimmed by 1 base and 0 bases, with 15 bases remaining between them. Germline CDR1 is SGHDT and CDR2 is YYEEEE. The length of the CDR3 is 17 residues. The CDR3 nucleotides read TGTGCCAGCAGCTTGCTCCAAATACAGGGCAGCACAGATACGCAGTATTTT. Its translation is CASSLLQIQGSTDTQYF.

This chain uses TRBV2 with TRBJ2-2; possible D gene TRBD2, 5 bases. CDR3 length: 12 residues. Trimming took off 7 bases at V and 3 bases at J, with 6 bases between the two ends. The germline CDR1 and CDR2 sequences are SNHLY and FYNNEI. CDR3 sequence reads: CASTRDTGELFF. As DNA, the CDR3 is TGTGCCAGCACGAGGGACACCGGGGAGCTGTTTTTT.

This chain connects TRBV6-1 to TRBJ1-5; 8 bases line up with TRBD1. V trimming: 0 bases; J trimming: 7 bases; junction bases outside the gene matches: 8. The CDR3 runs to 16 residues. Germline loops: CDR1 MNHNS, CDR2 SASEGT. The CDR3 loop reads CASSEAVSGGGQPQHF. In DNA form, the CDR3 reads TGTGCCAGCAGTGAAGCGGTCTCAGGGGGCGGACAGCCCCAGCATTTT.

V is TRBV5-6 and J is TRBJ1-2, with 8 bases lining up with TRBD1. V was clipped by 4 bases and J by 8 bases; unmatched bases: 7. This CDR3 is 13 amino acids long. Germline CDR1 is SGHDT and CDR2 is YYEEEE. Here the CDR3 DNA reads TGTGCCAGCAGCGTAGGGACAGGACGGGGCTACACCTTC. Its translation: CASSVGTGRGYTF.

The chain couples TRBV29-1 to TRBJ2-1; D may be TRBD2 (7 bases). V dropped 3 bases and J dropped 2 bases, with 29 bases sitting between them. This CDR3 has 20 amino acids. In germline, CDR1 is SQVTM, CDR2 ANQGSEA. CDR3 in DNA: TGCAGCGTTGATCCTAACCCGGTTAGGGGGGGTGCTCGGGCCTACAATGAGCAGTTCTTC. Amino acid sequence: CSVDPNPVRGGARAYNEQFF.

The CDR3 loop is CASSQEGTGDQPQHF. In DNA form, the CDR3 reads TGTGCCAGCAGCCAAGAGGGGACAGGGGATCAGCCCCAGCATTTT. The chain recombines TRBV4-2 with TRBJ1-5; 10 bases are shared with TRBD1. CDR3 length: 15 amino acids. Germline assignment: CDR1 LGHNA and CDR2 YNFKEQ. J gave up 5 bases and V 0 bases, and 1 base lay outside the gene matches.

The chain is built from TRBV9 and TRBJ2-1, with 10 bases lining up with TRBD2. The length of the CDR3 is 15 residues. V shed 0 bases, J shed 7 bases, and the junction held 4 bases outside the gene matches. CDR1 is SGDLS, CDR2 YYNGEE, per germline. The CDR3 loop is CASSVASGGVNEQFF. The CDR3 coding sequence is TGTGCCAGCAGCGTAGCCAGCGGGGGGGTGAATGAGCAGTTCTTC.

This clone was counted a single time. The J gene is TRBJ2-3, the V gene TRBV27; no firm D call. The CDR3 consists of 11 residues. CDR1 is MNHEY, CDR2 SMNVEV, per germline (reference sequence). V dropped 3 bases and J dropped 8 bases, with 6 bases sitting between them. The CDR3 nucleotides read TGTGCCAGCAGTTTTGCCGGTACGCAGTATTTT. Translation gives CASSFAGTQYF.

The chain is built from TRBV29-1 and TRBJ2-1; D possibly corresponds to TRBD2 (6 bases). Germline loops: CDR1 SQVTM, CDR2 ANQGSEA. The CDR3 contains 13 residues. V was cut by 4 bases and J by 7 bases, with 14 bases left in between. DNA for the CDR3: TGCAGCGTTGTATGGCGGGGTGGAAATGAGCAGTTCTTC. Encoded protein: CSVVWRGGNEQFF.